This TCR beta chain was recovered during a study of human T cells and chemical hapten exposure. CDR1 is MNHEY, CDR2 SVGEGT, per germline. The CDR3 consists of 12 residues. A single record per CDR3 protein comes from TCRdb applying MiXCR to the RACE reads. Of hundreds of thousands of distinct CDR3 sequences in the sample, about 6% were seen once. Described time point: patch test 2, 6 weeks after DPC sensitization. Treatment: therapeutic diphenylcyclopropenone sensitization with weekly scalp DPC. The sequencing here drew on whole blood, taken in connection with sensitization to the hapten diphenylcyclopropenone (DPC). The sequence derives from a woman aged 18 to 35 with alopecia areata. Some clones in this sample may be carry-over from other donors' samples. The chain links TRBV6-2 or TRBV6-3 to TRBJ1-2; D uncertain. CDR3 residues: CVVGVVDYGYTF. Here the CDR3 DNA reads TGTGTCGTCGGGGTCGTGGACTATGGCTACACCTTC.